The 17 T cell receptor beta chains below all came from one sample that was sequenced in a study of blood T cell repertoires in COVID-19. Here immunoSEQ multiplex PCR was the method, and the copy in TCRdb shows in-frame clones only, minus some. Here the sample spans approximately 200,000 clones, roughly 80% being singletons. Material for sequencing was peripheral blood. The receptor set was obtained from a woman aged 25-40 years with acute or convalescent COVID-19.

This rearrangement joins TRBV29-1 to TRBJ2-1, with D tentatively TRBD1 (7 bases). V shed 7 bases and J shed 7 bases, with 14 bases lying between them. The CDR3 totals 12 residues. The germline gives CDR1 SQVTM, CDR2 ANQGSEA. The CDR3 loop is CSEGAGRNEQFF. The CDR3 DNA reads TGCAGCGAGGGGGCGGGGAGGAATGAGCAGTTCTTC.

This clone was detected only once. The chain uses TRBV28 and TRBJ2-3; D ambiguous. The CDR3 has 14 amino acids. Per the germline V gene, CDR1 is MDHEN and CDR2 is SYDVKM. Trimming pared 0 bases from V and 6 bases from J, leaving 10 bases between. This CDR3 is CASSLWASRDTQYF. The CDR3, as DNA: TGTGCCAGCAGTTTATGGGCTAGTCGGGATACGCAGTATTTT.

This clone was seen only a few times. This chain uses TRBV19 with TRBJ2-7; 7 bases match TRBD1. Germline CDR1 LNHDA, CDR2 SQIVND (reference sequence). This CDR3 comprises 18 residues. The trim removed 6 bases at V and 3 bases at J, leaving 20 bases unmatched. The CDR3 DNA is TGTGCCAGTAGCCGAAGTTCAGGGACAGTCGGAGGACTCTACGAGCAGTACTTC. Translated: CASSRSSGTVGGLYEQYF.

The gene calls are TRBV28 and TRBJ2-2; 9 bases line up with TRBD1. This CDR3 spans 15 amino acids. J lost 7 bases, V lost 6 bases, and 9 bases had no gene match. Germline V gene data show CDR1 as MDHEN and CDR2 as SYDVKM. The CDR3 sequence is CASRLRQGVVGELFF. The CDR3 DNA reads TGTGCCAGCAGATTGAGACAGGGGGTCGTCGGGGAGCTGTTTTTT. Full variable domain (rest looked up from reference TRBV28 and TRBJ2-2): DVKVTQSSRYLVKRTGEKVFLECVQDMDHENMFWYRQDPGLGLRLIYFSYDVKMKEKGDIPEGYSVSREKKERFSLILESASTNQTSMYLCASRLRQGVVGELFFGEGSRLTVL.

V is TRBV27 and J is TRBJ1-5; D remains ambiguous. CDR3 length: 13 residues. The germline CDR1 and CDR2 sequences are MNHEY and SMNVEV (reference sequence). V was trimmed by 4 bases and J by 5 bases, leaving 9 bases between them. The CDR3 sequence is CASSSQFDQPQHF. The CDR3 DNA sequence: TGTGCCAGCAGTTCCCAGTTTGATCAGCCCCAGCATTTT.

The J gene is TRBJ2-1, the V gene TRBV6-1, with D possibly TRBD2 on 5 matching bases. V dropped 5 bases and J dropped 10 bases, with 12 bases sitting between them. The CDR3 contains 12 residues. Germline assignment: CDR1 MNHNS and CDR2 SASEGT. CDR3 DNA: TGTGCCAGCAGTAATGAGGGCTCCGAGCAGTTCTTC. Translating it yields CASSNEGSEQFF.

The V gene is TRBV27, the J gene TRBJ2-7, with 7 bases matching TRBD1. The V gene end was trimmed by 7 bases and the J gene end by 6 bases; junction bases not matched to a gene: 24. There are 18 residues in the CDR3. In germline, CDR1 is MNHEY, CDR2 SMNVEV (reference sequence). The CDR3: CASTMEVRVRGIFSEQYF. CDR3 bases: TGTGCCAGCACCATGGAGGTTAGGGTCAGGGGGATTTTCTCCGAGCAGTACTTC.

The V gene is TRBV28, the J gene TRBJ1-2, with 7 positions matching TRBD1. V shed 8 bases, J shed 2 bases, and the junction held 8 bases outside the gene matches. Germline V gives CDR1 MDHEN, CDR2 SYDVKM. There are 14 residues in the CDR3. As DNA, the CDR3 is TGTGCCAGCTCGACAGGGCTTAAAAACTATGGCTACACCTTC. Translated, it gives CASSTGLKNYGYTF.

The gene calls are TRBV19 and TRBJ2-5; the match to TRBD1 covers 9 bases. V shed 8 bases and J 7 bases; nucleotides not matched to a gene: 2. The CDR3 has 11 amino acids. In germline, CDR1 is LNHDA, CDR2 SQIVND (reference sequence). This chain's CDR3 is CASGQGSTQYF. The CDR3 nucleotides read TGTGCCAGTGGACAGGGGTCGACCCAGTACTTC.

The chain's CDR3 is CASSHEGGGTGANVLTF. CDR3 sequence (DNA): TGCGCCAGCAGCCACGAAGGGGGGGGCACTGGGGCCAACGTCCTGACTTTC. The chain joins TRBV4-3 to TRBJ2-6; D may be TRBD2 (7 bases). In germline, CDR1 is LGHNA, CDR2 YSLEER. There are 17 residues in the CDR3. Trimming took 3 bases from V and 2 from J, leaving 14 bases between them.

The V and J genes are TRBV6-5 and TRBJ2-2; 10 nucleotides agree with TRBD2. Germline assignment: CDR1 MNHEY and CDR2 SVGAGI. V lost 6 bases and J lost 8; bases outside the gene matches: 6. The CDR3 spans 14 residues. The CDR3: CASRSSGSRGELFF. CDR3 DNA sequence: TGTGCCAGCAGGTCTAGCGGGAGTAGGGGGGAGCTGTTTTTT.

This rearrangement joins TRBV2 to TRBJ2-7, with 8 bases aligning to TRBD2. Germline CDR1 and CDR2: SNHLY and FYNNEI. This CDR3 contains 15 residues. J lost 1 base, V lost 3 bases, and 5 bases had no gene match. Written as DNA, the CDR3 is TGTGCCAGCAGTGAGCACGGGGGGGGATCCTACGAGCAGTACTTC. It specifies CASSEHGGGSYEQYF.

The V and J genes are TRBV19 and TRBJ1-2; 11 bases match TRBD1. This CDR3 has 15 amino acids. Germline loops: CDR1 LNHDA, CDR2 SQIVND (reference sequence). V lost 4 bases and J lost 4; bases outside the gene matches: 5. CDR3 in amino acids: CASSTRTGGGYGYTF. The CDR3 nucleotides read TGTGCCAGTAGTACCCGGACAGGGGGCGGCTATGGCTACACCTTC.

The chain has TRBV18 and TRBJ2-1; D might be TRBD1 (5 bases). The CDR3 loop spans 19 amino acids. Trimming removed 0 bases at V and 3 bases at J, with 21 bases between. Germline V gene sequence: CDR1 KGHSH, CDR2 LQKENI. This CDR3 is CASSPPLLQAGPNYNEQFF. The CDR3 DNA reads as TGTGCCAGCTCACCACCTCTATTACAGGCAGGGCCAAACTACAATGAGCAGTTCTTC. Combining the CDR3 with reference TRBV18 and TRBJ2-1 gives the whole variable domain NAGVMQNPRHLVRRRGQEARLRCSPMKGHSHVYWYRQLPEEGLKFMVYLQKENIIDESGMPKERFSAEFPKEGPSILRIQQVVRGDSAAYFCASSPPLLQAGPNYNEQFFGPGTRLTVL.

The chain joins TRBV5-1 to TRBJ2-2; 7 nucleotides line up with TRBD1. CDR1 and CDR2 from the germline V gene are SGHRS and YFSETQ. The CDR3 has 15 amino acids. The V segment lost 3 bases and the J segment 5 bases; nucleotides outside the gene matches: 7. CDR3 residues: CASSSRTGITGELFF. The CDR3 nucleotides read TGCGCCAGCAGCTCGAGGACAGGAATAACCGGGGAGCTGTTTTTT.

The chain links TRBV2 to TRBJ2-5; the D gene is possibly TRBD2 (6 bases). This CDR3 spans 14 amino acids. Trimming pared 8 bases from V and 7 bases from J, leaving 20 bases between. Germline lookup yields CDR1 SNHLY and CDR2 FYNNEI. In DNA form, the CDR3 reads TGTGCCAGCGGGCCAGAGGAGGGATGGGTGACCCAGTACTTC. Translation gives CASGPEEGWVTQYF.

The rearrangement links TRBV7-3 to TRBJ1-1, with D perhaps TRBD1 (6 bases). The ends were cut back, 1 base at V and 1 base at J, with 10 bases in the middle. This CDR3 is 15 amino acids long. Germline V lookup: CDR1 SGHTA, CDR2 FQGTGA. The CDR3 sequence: CASSLNGQSNTEAFF. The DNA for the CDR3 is TGTGCCAGCAGCTTAAATGGACAGTCGAACACTGAAGCTTTCTTT.